Listed here are 25 T cell receptor beta chains from one sample, sequenced in a study of T cells in Graves' hyperthyroidism and ophthalmopathy. It was RNA transcripts that yielded the amplified TCR beta CDR3 regions. First-round RT-PCR of the TCR CDR3 relied on the HTBI primer set. TCRdb called the multiplex PCR reads again in MiXCR, with one record for every CDR3 protein. The sample includes fewer than 800,000 distinct CDR3 sequences, about 17% of them seen just once. The sequenced sample consisted of blood. These receptor sequences come from a man aged 18 to 30 with Graves' hyperthyroidism.

Regarding this clonotype: Its ends do not fully match the called genes, so a read error is possible. The rearrangement uses TRBV2 and TRBJ1-3; D ambiguous. Germline V gene sequence: CDR1 SNHLY, CDR2 FYNNEI. The CDR3 spans 15 residues. As DNA, the CDR3 is TGTGTCAGCAGACGTCGGTCGGGGACTGGAAACACCATATATTTT. It encodes CVSRRRSGTGNTIYF.

The V gene is TRBV9, the J gene TRBJ1-3; D possibly corresponds to TRBD1 (6 bases). Germline V CDR1 and CDR2: SGDLS, YYNGEE. The CDR3 runs to 14 residues. The V end lost 4 bases, the J end lost 2 bases, and 10 bases lay between the germline ends. CDR3 DNA: TGTGCCAGCAGCACCCACAGGGCTGGAAACACCATATATTTT. It codes for CASSTHRAGNTIYF.

The gene calls are TRBV20-1 and TRBJ2-7; D is perhaps TRBD1 or TRBD2 (5 bases each). This CDR3 has 15 residues. The germline V gene has CDR1 DFQATT and CDR2 SNEGSKA (reference sequence). Between the trimmed V and J ends, which lost 1 base and 2 bases, there was a span of 15 bases. The CDR3, as DNA: TGCAGTGCTAGAGCCGTCAGGGACGAGGCCTACGAGCAGTACTTC. Its translation: CSARAVRDEAYEQYF.

The chain is built from TRBV4-1 and TRBJ2-7; no reliable D call. The germline CDR1 and CDR2 sequences are MGHRA and YSYEKL. V lost 3 bases and J 4 bases, leaving 16 bases between the germline ends. The CDR3 covers 15 residues. The CDR3 spells CASSQADGSPYEQYF. The CDR3 DNA follows: TGCGCCAGCAGCCAGGCTGACGGGTCCCCGTACGAGCAGTACTTC.

This rearrangement joins TRBV18 to TRBJ2-5, with D uncertain. Germline V gene lookup returns CDR1 KGHSH and CDR2 LQKENI. Trimming stripped 0 bases from V and 5 bases from J, with 10 bases between. The CDR3 is made up of 14 amino acids. In DNA form, the CDR3 reads TGTGCCAGCTCACCACCGAGGCTAGTTGAGACCCAGTACTTC. Residues: CASSPPRLVETQYF. Complete variable domain (other parts from reference TRBV18 and TRBJ2-5): NAGVMQNPRHLVRRRGQEARLRCSPMKGHSHVYWYRQLPEEGLKFMVYLQKENIIDESGMPKERFSAEFPKEGPSILRIQQVVRGDSAAYFCASSPPRLVETQYFGPGTRLLVL.

This clonotype was detected many times. The genes are TRBV7-9 and TRBJ1-1, with a tentative D call TRBD1 (5 bases). V was cut by 1 base and J by 4 bases, with 16 bases left in between. The CDR3 totals 16 residues. Germline lookup yields CDR1 SEHNR and CDR2 FQNEAQ (reference sequence). The CDR3 DNA follows: TGTGCCAGCAGCTTAGGGTGGGACTTGACGGCCACTGAAGCTTTCTTT. It encodes CASSLGWDLTATEAFF.

V gene TRBV12-3 or TRBV12-4 combines with J gene TRBJ2-1; D is perhaps TRBD2 (6 bases). Trimming shortened V by 2 bases and J by 6 bases, and 11 bases separated the two germline ends. The CDR3 runs to 14 residues. The DNA of the CDR3 is TGTGCCAGCAGTTTATTACTAGCCGGCAATGAGCAGTTCTTC. This encodes CASSLLLAGNEQFF.

The V call is TRBV18, the J call TRBJ2-4; possibly TRBD1 for D (7 bases). This CDR3 spans 13 amino acids. The ends were cut back, 3 bases at V and 6 bases at J, with 9 bases in the middle. Germline V lookup: CDR1 KGHSH, CDR2 LQKENI. The CDR3, as DNA: TGTGCCAGCTCACCGGAGGGGGCAAACATTCAGTACTTC. Its protein product is CASSPEGANIQYF.

Worth noting for this clonotype: A single base separates this from a much larger clone, so it may be a read error. The gene calls are TRBV28 and TRBJ1-5, with D tentatively TRBD1 (6 bases). This CDR3 is 14 amino acids long. V lost 7 bases, J lost 5 bases, and 15 bases lay in between. Germline V lookup: CDR1 MDHEN, CDR2 SYDVKM. The CDR3 coding sequence is TGTGCCAGCACCGAGGTCGGGGGCGATCAGCCCCAGCATTTT. The encoded protein is CASTEVGGDQPQHF. Variable domain in full (rest from reference TRBV28 and TRBJ1-5): DVKVTQSSRYLVKRTGEKVFLECVQDMDHENMFWYRQDPGLGLRLIYFSYDVKMKEKGDIPEGYSVSREKKERFSLILESASTNQTSMYLCASTEVGGDQPQHFGDGTRLSIL.

This clonotype came up many times. This chain uses TRBV6-1 with TRBJ2-7; D is possibly TRBD1 (6 bases). CDR1 is MNHNS and CDR2 is SASEGT in the germline V gene. The CDR3 is 14 amino acids. Trimming left V 7 bases short and J 1 base short, with 14 bases between. The CDR3 here is CASNTGTTSYEQYF. The CDR3 DNA reads as TGTGCCAGCAACACCGGGACAACTTCCTACGAGCAGTACTTC.

This rearrangement joins TRBV18 to TRBJ2-7, with D tentatively TRBD2 (6 bases). Germline CDR1 and CDR2: KGHSH and LQKENI. Trimming removed 5 bases from V and 2 bases from J, with 19 bases in between. The CDR3 covers 16 residues. The CDR3 DNA sequence: TGTGCCAGCTCAACCGGGAGCCGGGGCGTCCCCTACGAGCAGTACTTC. Amino acids: CASSTGSRGVPYEQYF.

The chain links TRBV5-1 to TRBJ2-7; D is possibly TRBD2 (6 bases). V lost 3 bases and J lost 0, with 13 bases in between. This CDR3 has 15 residues. Looked up from germline, CDR1 is SGHRS and CDR2 is YFSETQ. The CDR3 here is CASSSFSGPSYEQYF. CDR3 nucleotides: TGCGCCAGCAGCTCCTTCAGCGGGCCCTCCTACGAGCAGTACTTC.

The chain combines TRBV4-3 with TRBJ2-7, with 9 bases identical to TRBD2. The V gene's germline CDR1 is LGHNA and CDR2 YSLEER. V dropped 0 bases and J dropped 1; count of bases not matched to a gene: 4. The CDR3 is 16 residues long. The CDR3 spells CASSQDSSGGSYEQYF. The CDR3, as DNA: TGCGCCAGCAGCCAAGATTCCAGCGGGGGGTCCTACGAGCAGTACTTC.

This clonotype was observed at least ten times. J is TRBJ2-5 and V is TRBV27; 13 bases map to TRBD2. The V and J ends lost 8 bases and 5 bases, in that order; junction bases with no gene match: 2. The CDR3 has 13 residues. Looked up from germline, CDR1 is MNHEY and CDR2 is SMNVEV (reference sequence). CDR3 DNA sequence: TGTGCCAGCGGACTAGCGGGAGTCGAGACCCAGTACTTC. Translating it yields CASGLAGVETQYF.

This clonotype was picked up a small number of times. This rearrangement joins TRBV5-6 to TRBJ2-7; possibly TRBD1 or TRBD2 for D (5 bases each). The CDR3 has 16 amino acids. With 2 bases removed from V and 3 bases from J, the gap between germline ends came to 18 bases. Germline loops: CDR1 SGHDT, CDR2 YYEEEE. The CDR3 coding sequence is TGTGCCAGCAGCTTCTTTTCCGGGACGGAAGACTACGAGCAGTACTTC. Protein product: CASSFFSGTEDYEQYF.

There are many counts of this clonotype. The genes are TRBV28 and TRBJ1-1; D gene ambiguous. V shed 5 bases and J shed 4 bases, with 11 bases lying between them. Germline V CDR1 and CDR2: MDHEN, SYDVKM. The CDR3 length is 13 residues. DNA for the CDR3: TGTGCCAGCAGTCCGCCTAGGTTCACTGAAGCTTTCTTT. Translating it yields CASSPPRFTEAFF.

This clonotype has ten or more counts. The chain employs TRBV7-2 and TRBJ2-1; weak D call: TRBD2 (7 bases). Per germline, CDR1 SGHTA and CDR2 FQGNSA. This CDR3 has 13 amino acids. Deletions cut 2 bases from V and 13 bases from J, with 15 bases between. In DNA, the CDR3 is TGTGCCAGCAGCTTATTGGGGGGGGCTAAACAGTTCTTC. This sequence encodes CASSLLGGAKQFF.

This clonotype was seen once. This chain links TRBV6-1 with TRBJ1-1; the D gene is possibly TRBD1 (5 bases). In germline, CDR1 is MNHNS, CDR2 SASEGT. This CDR3 region has 13 residues. V was shortened by 6 bases and J by 6 bases, with 14 bases between the two germline ends. CDR3 sequence (DNA): TGTGCCAGCAGAAAAGACAGTCTGGCTGAAGCTTTCTTT. This sequence encodes CASRKDSLAEAFF.

This clonotype was detected ten times or more. The chain has TRBV3-1 and TRBJ2-3; D gene uncertain. The CDR3 is 14 residues long. V shed 2 bases and J shed 6 bases, with 12 bases lying between them. Germline V gene sequence: CDR1 LGHDT, CDR2 YNNKEL (reference sequence). CDR3 region: CASSQTQSLDTQYF. CDR3 DNA: TGTGCCAGCAGCCAAACCCAATCGTTGGATACGCAGTATTTT.

The chain carries TRBV28 and TRBJ2-2; 12 bases agree with TRBD2. Germline lookup yields CDR1 MDHEN and CDR2 SYDVKM. J lost 3 bases, V lost 1 base, and 3 bases had no gene match. The length of the CDR3 is 17 residues. CDR3 in amino acids: CASSLYRLAGDTGELFF. CDR3 bases: TGTGCCAGCAGTTTATACCGACTAGCGGGAGACACCGGGGAGCTGTTTTTT.

This clonotype has a count of ten or more. The CDR3 region is CASSWSGGARSTDTQYF. In DNA, the CDR3 is TGTGCCAGCAGTTGGAGTGGGGGGGCGCGAAGCACAGATACGCAGTATTTT. The chain carries TRBV12-3 or TRBV12-4 and TRBJ2-3, with a tentative D call TRBD2 (7 bases). The CDR3 has 17 residues. V was cut by 4 bases and J by 0 bases, with 17 bases left in between.

This chain uses TRBV12-5 with TRBJ2-7, with 10 nucleotides matching TRBD1. Germline V gene data show CDR1 as LGHNT and CDR2 as FRNRAP. V lost 6 bases, J lost 0 bases, and 17 bases stayed unmatched. The CDR3 is made up of 19 amino acids. The CDR3 DNA sequence: TGTGCTAGTGGCCCCCCTCGGGGACAGGGGCCTTGGGGCTCCTACGAGCAGTACTTC. It is translated as CASGPPRGQGPWGSYEQYF.

The chain is built from TRBV20-1 and TRBJ2-6, with D possibly matching TRBD1 (6 bases). In germline, CDR1 is DFQATT, CDR2 SNEGSKA (reference sequence). V gave up 2 bases and J gave up 0 bases, with 11 bases separating them. The CDR3 runs 16 residues. The CDR3 region is CSARTGTHSGANVLTF. Written as DNA, the CDR3 is TGCAGTGCTAGAACAGGGACCCACTCTGGGGCCAACGTCCTGACTTTC.

This clonotype has a count of ten or more. The J gene is TRBJ1-5, the V gene TRBV11-2, with D uncertain. Looked up from germline, CDR1 is SGHAT and CDR2 is FQNNGV. CDR3 size: 13 residues. V lost 5 bases to trimming and J lost 5 bases, with 10 bases between them. The CDR3, as DNA: TGTGCCAGCAGCCGACGGCCCGATCAGCCCCAGCATTTT. Amino acid sequence: CASSRRPDQPQHF.

This clonotype was seen only a few times. This rearrangement joins TRBV7-2 to TRBJ1-6; a possible D gene is TRBD1 (5 bases). Between the trimmed V and J ends, which lost 8 bases and 7 bases, there was a span of 15 bases. The CDR3 spans 14 residues. Germline assignment: CDR1 SGHTA and CDR2 FQGNSA. The CDR3 region is CASGSGRPNSPLHF. The CDR3 DNA sequence: TGTGCCAGCGGATCGGGACGGCCAAATTCACCCCTCCACTTT. The entire variable domain, with the rest obtained from reference TRBV7-2 and TRBJ1-6, is as follows: GAGVSQSPSNKVTEKGKDVELRCDPISGHTALYWYRQSLGQGLEFLIYFQGNSAPDKSGLPSDRFSAERTGGSVSTLTIQRTQQEDSAVYLCASGSGRPNSPLHFGNGTRLTVT.